The 9 T cell receptor beta chains in this list originate from one sample, sequenced in a study of T cells after yellow fever vaccination. TCRdb re-analysed the 5' RACE reads in MiXCR, keeping a single row per CDR3 protein. The sample has 100,000 to 150,000 distinct CDR3 sequences, 7.2% seen once; the top ten hold approximately 2.7%. This specimen consisted of CD4+ T cells sorted from PBMCs, obtained approximately 40 days after the first yellow fever vaccination. These receptors all stem from a man aged 18 to 35 who received the YFV17D yellow fever vaccine.

This clonotype was observed many times. This chain links TRBV5-1 with TRBJ2-5; D is unresolved. Germline loops: CDR1 SGHRS, CDR2 YFSETQ. Trimming cost V 5 bases and J 1 base, with 9 bases left between them. This CDR3 has 13 residues. This CDR3 reads CASRVEVQETQYF. CDR3 in DNA: TGCGCCAGCAGGGTAGAGGTCCAAGAGACCCAGTACTTC.

This clonotype was observed a few times. V gene TRBV11-1 combines with J gene TRBJ2-5, with D perhaps matching TRBD1 (5 bases). Germline CDR1 SGHAT, CDR2 FQDESV (reference sequence). The V end lost 5 bases, the J end lost 1 base, and 11 bases lay between the germline ends. The CDR3 contains 14 residues. The CDR3 region has the DNA TGTGCCAGCAGCCACTACGACAGCCAAGAGACCCAGTACTTC. Protein: CASSHYDSQETQYF.

The CDR3 DNA reads TGTGCCAGCAGGCGGCGGGGGTCCGGGGCCAACGTCCTGACTTTC. Translating gives CASRRRGSGANVLTF. This chain connects TRBV7-2 to TRBJ2-6, with 7 bases identical to TRBD2. The CDR3 totals 15 residues. CDR1 and CDR2 from the germline V gene are SGHTA and FQGNSA. The V gene end was trimmed by 6 bases and the J gene end by 4 bases; junction bases not matched to a gene: 6.

This clonotype came up many times. The chain combines TRBV18 with TRBJ1-4; TRBD1 matches 8 bases. CDR3 length equals 13 residues. Germline CDR1 and CDR2: KGHSH and LQKENI. Trimming took 0 bases from V and 11 from J; bases not matched to a gene: 2. This CDR3 reads CASSPPAGGKLFF. The CDR3 DNA follows: TGTGCCAGCTCACCACCTGCAGGGGGCAAACTGTTTTTT.

This clonotype was counted between two and nine times. The chain links TRBV4-3 to TRBJ2-2; possible D gene TRBD1, 5 bases. In germline, CDR1 is LGHNA, CDR2 YSLEER. Trimming took 2 bases from V and 6 from J, leaving 16 bases between them. The CDR3 is 16 amino acids. Here the CDR3 DNA reads TGCGCCAGCAGCCAAAAAGACAGTAGCTTCCCCGGGGAGCTGTTTTTT. This encodes CASSQKDSSFPGELFF.

In this sample, this clonotype turned up a few times. Written as DNA, the CDR3 is TGCGCCAGCCGAGAGGAAGAGACCCAGTACTTC. Its translation is CASREEETQYF. This chain connects TRBV5-1 to TRBJ2-5; no clear D. CDR3 length: 11 residues. CDR1 SGHRS and CDR2 YFSETQ come from the germline V gene. Deletions cut 7 bases from V and 3 bases from J, with 7 bases between.

With regard to this clonotype: This may be a read error, as it is one base from a much larger clone. This CDR3 is CSADRRREETQYF. Here the CDR3 DNA reads TGCAGTGCTGACCGTCGGCGGGAAGAGACCCAGTACTTC. The gene calls are TRBV20-1 and TRBJ2-5; weak D call: TRBD2 (5 bases). V dropped 5 bases and J dropped 3 bases, with 13 bases sitting between them. Germline values: CDR1 DFQATT, CDR2 SNEGSKA (reference sequence). The CDR3 is 13 amino acids.

In this sample, this clonotype turned up many times. The V gene is TRBV24-1, the J gene TRBJ2-1; D not resolved. The V gene's germline CDR1 is KGHDR and CDR2 SFDVKD. CDR3 length equals 16 residues. The V and J ends lost 12 bases and 1 base respectively, with 21 bases between them. The CDR3 region is CAASTPSGPSYNEQFF. CDR3 nucleotide sequence: TGTGCCGCGTCAACCCCTAGTGGCCCGTCCTACAATGAGCAGTTCTTC.

This clonotype was seen at least ten times. The rearrangement links TRBV7-2 to TRBJ1-1, with a weak D call TRBD1 (5 bases). Germline V CDR1 and CDR2: SGHTA, FQGNSA. CDR3 length equals 16 residues. Trimming removed 5 bases at V and 5 bases at J, with 21 bases between. In nucleotides, the CDR3 is TGTGCCAGCAGCCAAAGGGTAGGGACCGGCGGGACTGAAGCTTTCTTT. This gives the protein CASSQRVGTGGTEAFF.